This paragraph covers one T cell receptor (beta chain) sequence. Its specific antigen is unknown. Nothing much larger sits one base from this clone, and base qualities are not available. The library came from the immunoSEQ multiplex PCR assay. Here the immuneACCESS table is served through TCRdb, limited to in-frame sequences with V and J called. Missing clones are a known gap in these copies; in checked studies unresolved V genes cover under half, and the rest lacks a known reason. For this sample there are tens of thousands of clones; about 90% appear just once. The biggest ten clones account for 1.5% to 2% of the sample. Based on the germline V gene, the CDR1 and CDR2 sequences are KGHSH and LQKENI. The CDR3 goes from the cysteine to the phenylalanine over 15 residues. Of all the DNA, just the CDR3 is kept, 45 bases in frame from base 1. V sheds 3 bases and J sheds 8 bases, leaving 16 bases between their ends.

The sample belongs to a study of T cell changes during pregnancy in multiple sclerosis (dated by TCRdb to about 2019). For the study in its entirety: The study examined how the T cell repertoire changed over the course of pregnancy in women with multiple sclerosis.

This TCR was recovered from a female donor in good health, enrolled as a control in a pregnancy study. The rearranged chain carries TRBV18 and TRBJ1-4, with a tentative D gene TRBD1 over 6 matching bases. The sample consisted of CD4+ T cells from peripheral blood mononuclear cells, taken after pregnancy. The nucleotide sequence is TGTGCCAGCTCACCTGACAGGCGGGTAGGGGAAAAACTGTTTTTT. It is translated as CASSPDRRVGEKLFF.